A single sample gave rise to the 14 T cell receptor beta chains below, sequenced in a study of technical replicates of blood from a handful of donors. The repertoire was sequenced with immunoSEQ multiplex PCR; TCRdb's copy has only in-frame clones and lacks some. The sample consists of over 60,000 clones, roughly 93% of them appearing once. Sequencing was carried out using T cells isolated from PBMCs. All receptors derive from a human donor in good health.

The CDR3 sequence: CASSISGKNNEQYF. In nucleotides, the CDR3 is TGTGCCAGCAGCATCTCAGGGAAAAATAACGAGCAGTACTTC. The chain couples TRBV25-1 to TRBJ2-7, with D possibly matching TRBD1 (5 bases). Germline loops: CDR1 MGHDK, CDR2 SYGVNS. The CDR3 loop spans 14 amino acids. V shed 6 bases and J shed 5 bases, with 17 bases lying between them.

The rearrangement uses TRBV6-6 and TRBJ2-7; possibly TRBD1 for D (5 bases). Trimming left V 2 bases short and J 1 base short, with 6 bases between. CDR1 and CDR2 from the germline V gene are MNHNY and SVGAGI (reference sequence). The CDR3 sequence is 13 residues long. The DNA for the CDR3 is TGTGCCAGCAGTTACAGGGGTTCCTACGAGCAGTACTTC. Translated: CASSYRGSYEQYF.

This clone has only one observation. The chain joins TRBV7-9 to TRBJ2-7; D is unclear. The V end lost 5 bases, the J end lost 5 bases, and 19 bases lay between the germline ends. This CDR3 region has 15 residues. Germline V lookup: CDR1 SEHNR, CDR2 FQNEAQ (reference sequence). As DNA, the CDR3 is TGTGCCAGCAGCCTCACCGATGCGCCACCGAACGAGCAGTACTTC. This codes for CASSLTDAPPNEQYF.

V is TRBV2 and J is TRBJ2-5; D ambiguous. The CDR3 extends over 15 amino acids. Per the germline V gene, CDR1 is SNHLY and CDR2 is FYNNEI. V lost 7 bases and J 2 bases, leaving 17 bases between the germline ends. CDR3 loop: CASIGGSFGQETQYF. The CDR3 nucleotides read TGTGCCAGCATAGGCGGCAGTTTTGGACAAGAGACCCAGTACTTC. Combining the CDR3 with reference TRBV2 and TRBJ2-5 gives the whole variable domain EPEVTQTPSHQVTQMGQEVILRCVPISNHLYFYWYRQILGQKVEFLVSFYNNEISEKSEIFDDQFSVERPDGSNFTLKIRSTKLEDSAMYFCASIGGSFGQETQYFGPGTRLLVL.

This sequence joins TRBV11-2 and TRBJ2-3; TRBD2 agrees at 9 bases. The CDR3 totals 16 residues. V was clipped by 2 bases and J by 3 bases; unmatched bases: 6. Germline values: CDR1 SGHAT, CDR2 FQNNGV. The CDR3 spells CASSLLQRGATDTQYF. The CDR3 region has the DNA TGTGCCAGCAGCTTACTGCAGCGGGGGGCGACAGATACGCAGTATTTT.

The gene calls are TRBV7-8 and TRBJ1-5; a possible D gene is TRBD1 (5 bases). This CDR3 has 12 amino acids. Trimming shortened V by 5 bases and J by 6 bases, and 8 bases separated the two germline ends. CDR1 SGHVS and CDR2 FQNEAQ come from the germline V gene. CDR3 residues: CASSVGGQPQHF. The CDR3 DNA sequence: TGTGCCAGCAGCGTGGGGGGTCAGCCCCAGCATTTT.

The CDR3 region has the DNA TGTGCCAGCAGCTTGGGGAGCTTATCCGGGGAGCTGTTTTTT. Translating it yields CASSLGSLSGELFF. The rearrangement links TRBV5-8 to TRBJ2-2; D gene uncertain. The CDR3 consists of 14 residues. Trimming cost V 0 bases and J 6 bases, with 9 bases left between them. The germline gives CDR1 SGHTS, CDR2 YDEGEE.

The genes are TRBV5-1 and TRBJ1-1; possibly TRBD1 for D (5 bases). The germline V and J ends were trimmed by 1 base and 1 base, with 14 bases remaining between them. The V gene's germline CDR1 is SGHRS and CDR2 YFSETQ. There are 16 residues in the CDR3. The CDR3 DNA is TGCGCCAGCAGCTTGCGGCAGGGCGGTGGGAACACTGAAGCTTTCTTT. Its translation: CASSLRQGGGNTEAFF.

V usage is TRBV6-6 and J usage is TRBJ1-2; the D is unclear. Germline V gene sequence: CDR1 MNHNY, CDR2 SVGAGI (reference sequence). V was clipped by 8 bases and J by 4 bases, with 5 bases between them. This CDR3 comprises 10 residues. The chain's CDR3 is CASGSYGYTF. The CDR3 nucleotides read TGTGCCAGCGGTAGCTATGGCTACACCTTC.

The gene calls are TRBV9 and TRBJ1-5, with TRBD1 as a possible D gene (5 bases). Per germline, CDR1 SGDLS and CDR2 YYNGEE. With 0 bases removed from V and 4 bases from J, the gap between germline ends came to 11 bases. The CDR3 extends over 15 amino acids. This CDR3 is CASSVGGRVNQPQHF. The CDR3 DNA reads TGTGCCAGCAGCGTAGGCGGCAGGGTGAATCAGCCCCAGCATTTT.

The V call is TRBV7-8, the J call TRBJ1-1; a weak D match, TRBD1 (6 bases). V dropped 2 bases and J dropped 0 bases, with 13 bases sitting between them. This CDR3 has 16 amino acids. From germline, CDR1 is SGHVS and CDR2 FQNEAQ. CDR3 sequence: CASSLQPGDMNTEAFF. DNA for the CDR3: TGTGCCAGCAGCTTACAACCAGGGGACATGAACACTGAAGCTTTCTTT.

CDR3 residues: CASSGGTSGFRTYEQYF. The CDR3 DNA reads TGTGCCAGCAGTGGGGGGACTAGCGGCTTCAGGACCTACGAGCAGTACTTC. V usage is TRBV6-1 and J usage is TRBJ2-7; 11 bases are a match to TRBD2. CDR3 length: 17 amino acids. V lost 4 bases to trimming and J lost 2 bases; unmatched junction nucleotides: 10. Germline values: CDR1 MNHNS, CDR2 SASEGT.

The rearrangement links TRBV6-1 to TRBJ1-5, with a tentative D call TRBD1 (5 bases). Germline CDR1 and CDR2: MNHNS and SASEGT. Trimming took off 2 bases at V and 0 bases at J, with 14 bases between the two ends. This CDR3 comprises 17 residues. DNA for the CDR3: TGTGCCAGCAGTGAATCGTTGGAGGGGAGTAGCAATCAGCCCCAGCATTTT. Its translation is CASSESLEGSSNQPQHF.

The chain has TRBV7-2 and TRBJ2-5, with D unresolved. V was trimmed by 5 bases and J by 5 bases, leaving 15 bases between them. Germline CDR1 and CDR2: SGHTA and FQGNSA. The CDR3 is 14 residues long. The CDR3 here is CASSPRRGMETQYF. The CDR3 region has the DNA TGTGCCAGCAGCCCCCGCCGAGGCATGGAGACCCAGTACTTC.